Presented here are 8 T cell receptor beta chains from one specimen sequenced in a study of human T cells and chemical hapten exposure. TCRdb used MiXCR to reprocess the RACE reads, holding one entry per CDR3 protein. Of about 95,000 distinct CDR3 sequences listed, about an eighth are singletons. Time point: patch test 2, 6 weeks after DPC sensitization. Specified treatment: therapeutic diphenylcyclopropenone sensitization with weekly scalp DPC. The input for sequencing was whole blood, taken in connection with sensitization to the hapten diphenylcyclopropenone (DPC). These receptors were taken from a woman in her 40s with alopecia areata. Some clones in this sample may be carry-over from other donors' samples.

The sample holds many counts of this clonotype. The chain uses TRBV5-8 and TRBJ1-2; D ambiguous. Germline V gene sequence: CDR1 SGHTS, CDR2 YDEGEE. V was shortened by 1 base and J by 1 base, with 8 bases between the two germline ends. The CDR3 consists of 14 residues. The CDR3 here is CASSLLQVNYGYTF. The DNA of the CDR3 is TGTGCCAGCAGCTTGCTCCAGGTTAACTATGGCTACACCTTC.

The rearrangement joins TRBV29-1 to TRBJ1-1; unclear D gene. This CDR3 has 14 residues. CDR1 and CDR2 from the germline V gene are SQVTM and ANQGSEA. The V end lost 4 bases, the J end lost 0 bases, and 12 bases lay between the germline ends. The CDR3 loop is CSVAPREMNTEAFF. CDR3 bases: TGCAGCGTTGCCCCGCGGGAGATGAACACTGAAGCTTTCTTT.

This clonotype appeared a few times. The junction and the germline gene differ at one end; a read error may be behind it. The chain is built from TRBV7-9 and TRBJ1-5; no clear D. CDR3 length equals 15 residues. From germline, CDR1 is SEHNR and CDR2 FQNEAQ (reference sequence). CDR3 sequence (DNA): TGTGCCAGCAGCCTAGCTCGTGAGGAAATTGAGCCCCAGCATTTT. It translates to CASSLAREEIEPQHF. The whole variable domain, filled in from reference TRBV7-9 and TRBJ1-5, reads DTGVSQNPRHKITKRGQNVTFRCDPISEHNRLYWYRQTLGQGPEFLTYFQNEAQLEKSRLLSDRFSAERPKGSFSTLEIQRTEQGDSAMYLCASSLAREEIEPQHFGDGTRLSIL.

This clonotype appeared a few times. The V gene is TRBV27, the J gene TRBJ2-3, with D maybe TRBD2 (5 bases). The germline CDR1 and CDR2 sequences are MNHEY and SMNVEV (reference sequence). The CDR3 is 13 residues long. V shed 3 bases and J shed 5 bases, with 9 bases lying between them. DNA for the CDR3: TGTGCCAGCAGTTTGAGGGATATAGATACGCAGTATTTT. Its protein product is CASSLRDIDTQYF.

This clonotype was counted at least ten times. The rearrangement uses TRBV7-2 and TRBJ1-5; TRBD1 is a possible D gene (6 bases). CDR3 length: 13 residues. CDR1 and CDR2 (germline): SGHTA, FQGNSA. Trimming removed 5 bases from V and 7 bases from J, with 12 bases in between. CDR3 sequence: CASSPDRLQPQHF. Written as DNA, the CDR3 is TGTGCCAGCAGCCCCGACAGGCTCCAGCCCCAGCATTTT.

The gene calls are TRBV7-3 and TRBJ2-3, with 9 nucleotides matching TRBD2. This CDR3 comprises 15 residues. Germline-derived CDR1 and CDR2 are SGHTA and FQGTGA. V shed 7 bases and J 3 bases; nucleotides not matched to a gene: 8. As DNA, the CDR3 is TGTGCCAGCACCCCCGGGCTAGCGGGGACAGATACGCAGTATTTT. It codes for CASTPGLAGTDTQYF.

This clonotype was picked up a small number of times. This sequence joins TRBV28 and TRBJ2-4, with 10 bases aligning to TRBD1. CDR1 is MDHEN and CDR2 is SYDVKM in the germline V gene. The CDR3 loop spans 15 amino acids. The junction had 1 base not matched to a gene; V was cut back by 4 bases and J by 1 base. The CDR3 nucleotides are TGTGCCAGCAGTTCGGGACAGGGGGCCAAAAACATTCAGTACTTC. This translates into CASSSGQGAKNIQYF.

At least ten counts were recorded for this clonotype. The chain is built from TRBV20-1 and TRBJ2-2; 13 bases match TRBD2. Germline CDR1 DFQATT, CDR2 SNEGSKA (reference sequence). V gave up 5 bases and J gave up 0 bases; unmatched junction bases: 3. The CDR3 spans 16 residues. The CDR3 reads CSARTSGRPNTGELFF. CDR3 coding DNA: TGCAGTGCTCGGACTAGCGGGAGACCGAACACCGGGGAGCTGTTTTTT.